The 13 T cell receptor beta chains reported below all come from one sample, sequenced in a study of blood T cell repertoires in COVID-19. The protocol was immunoSEQ multiplex PCR, while the TCRdb copy is restricted to in-frame clones and leaves out a portion. The repertoire holds about 50,000 clones, with about 86% as singletons. Sequences were obtained from peripheral blood. These receptors were collected from an elderly man with active COVID-19.

The rearrangement joins TRBV14 to TRBJ2-5; 9 bases match TRBD2. V shed 2 bases and J 5 bases; nucleotides not matched to a gene: 3. Germline assignment: CDR1 SGHDN and CDR2 FVKESK. The CDR3 extends over 14 amino acids. CDR3 in DNA: TGTGCCAGCAGCCAAATAGCGGGAGTGGAGACCCAGTACTTC. Its translation is CASSQIAGVETQYF. Complete variable domain (other parts from reference TRBV14 and TRBJ2-5): EAGVTQFPSHSVIEKGQTVTLRCDPISGHDNLYWYRRVMGKEIKFLLHFVKESKQDESGMPNNRFLAERTGGTYSTLKVQPAELEDSGVYFCASSQIAGVETQYFGPGTRLLVL.

This chain links TRBV28 with TRBJ2-1; 11 bases align to TRBD2. CDR1 is MDHEN, CDR2 SYDVKM, per germline. Losses at the gene ends were 2 bases for V and 7 bases for J; bases not matched to a gene: 10. The CDR3 sequence is 17 residues long. CDR3 sequence: CASSLILELAGVNEQFF. CDR3 sequence (DNA): TGTGCCAGCAGTTTAATTTTGGAACTAGCGGGAGTAAATGAGCAGTTCTTC.

The chain uses TRBV28 and TRBJ2-1; 8 bases match TRBD1. Germline V gene sequence: CDR1 MDHEN, CDR2 SYDVKM. Trimming at V came to 5 bases and at J to 7 bases, leaving 7 bases not matched to a gene. The CDR3 sequence is 14 residues long. This chain's CDR3 is CASSPGQGLNEQFF. The CDR3 DNA is TGTGCCAGCAGTCCTGGACAGGGTTTGAATGAGCAGTTCTTC.

This chain links TRBV5-4 with TRBJ1-5; 7 nucleotides align to TRBD1. The CDR3 is 13 residues long. Losses at the gene ends were 5 bases for V and 5 bases for J; bases not matched to a gene: 4. Germline values: CDR1 SGHNT, CDR2 YYREEE (reference sequence). The CDR3 sequence: CASSQGGHQPQHF. The CDR3 DNA reads TGTGCCAGCAGTCAGGGGGGACATCAGCCCCAGCATTTT.

V gene TRBV6-4 combines with J gene TRBJ2-2; 7 nucleotides align to TRBD1. This CDR3 has 14 residues. Looked up from germline, CDR1 is MRHNA and CDR2 is SNTAGT. The junction had 2 bases not matched to a gene; V was cut back by 7 bases and J by 0 bases. This CDR3 is CASKGTANTGELFF. The CDR3 DNA follows: TGTGCCAGCAAAGGGACAGCGAACACCGGGGAGCTGTTTTTT.

In its sample, this clone was seen a few times. The rearrangement links TRBV28 to TRBJ2-7; 8 positions match TRBD1. V shed 7 bases, J shed 2 bases, and the junction held 4 bases outside the gene matches. This CDR3 comprises 13 residues. Looked up from germline, CDR1 is MDHEN and CDR2 is SYDVKM. The CDR3 coding sequence is TGTGCCAGCACCCCACAGGGGGCCTACGAGCAGTACTTC. Amino acid sequence: CASTPQGAYEQYF.

By share, this clone counts as medium-sized. The CDR3 nucleotides read TGTGCCACCAGTGACCCCACCGGGACTAGCTGGGAGACCCAGTACTTC. Translation: CATSDPTGTSWETQYF. J is TRBJ2-5 and V is TRBV24-1; TRBD2 aligns across 9 bases. The ends lost 4 bases at V and 5 bases at J; junction bases unmatched: 10. This CDR3 is 16 amino acids long. CDR1 is KGHDR, CDR2 SFDVKD, per germline.

The rearrangement uses TRBV11-2 and TRBJ2-3; 11 bases agree with TRBD2. CDR1 and CDR2 from the germline V gene are SGHAT and FQNNGV. The V segment lost 5 bases and the J segment 4 bases; nucleotides outside the gene matches: 8. This CDR3 contains 16 residues. The DNA for the CDR3 is TGTGCCAGCAGCCGTACTAGCGGGGGATTGGCAGATACGCAGTATTTT. It yields the protein CASSRTSGGLADTQYF.

The chain combines TRBV6-2 or TRBV6-3 with TRBJ2-5; D gene uncertain. The ends were cut back, 5 bases at V and 4 bases at J, with 5 bases in the middle. CDR1 and CDR2 (germline): MNHEY, SVGEGT. The CDR3 runs 11 residues. The DNA of the CDR3 is TGTGCCAGCAGTCTCAGAGAGACCCAGTACTTC. This gives the protein CASSLRETQYF.

The V gene is TRBV7-9, the J gene TRBJ1-1; 7 bases are shared with TRBD1. The CDR3 has 13 amino acids. V shed 2 bases, J shed 8 bases, and the junction held 5 bases outside the gene matches. Germline CDR1 SEHNR, CDR2 FQNEAQ (reference sequence). The CDR3 nucleotides read TGTGCCAGCAGCTTAAACAGGGGCCCCGAAGCTTTCTTT. Protein: CASSLNRGPEAFF.

The gene calls are TRBV11-2 and TRBJ2-5; D uncertain. Germline-derived CDR1 and CDR2 are SGHAT and FQNNGV. There are 13 residues in the CDR3. V lost 1 base and J 5 bases, leaving 8 bases between the germline ends. The CDR3 DNA reads as TGTGCCAGCAGCTTAGGTCTTTCGGAGACCCAGTACTTC. Translating it yields CASSLGLSETQYF.

The chain joins TRBV7-2 to TRBJ2-2, with a weak D call TRBD1 (6 bases). V lost 5 bases and J 3 bases, leaving 19 bases between the germline ends. CDR1 SGHTA and CDR2 FQGNSA come from the germline V gene. CDR3 length: 17 amino acids. CDR3: CASSRTPQGFYTGELFF. DNA of the CDR3: TGTGCCAGCAGCCGGACCCCACAGGGATTTTACACCGGGGAGCTGTTTTTT.

The rearrangement links TRBV13 to TRBJ2-7; 10 bases map to TRBD1. Germline CDR1 and CDR2: PRHDT and FYEKMQ (reference sequence). Trimming at V came to 5 bases and at J to 4 bases, leaving 14 bases not matched to a gene. The CDR3 extends over 17 amino acids. The CDR3 DNA is TGTGCCAGCAGCCGCAAGGGGACCGGGACAGGGGAGTACGAGCAGTACTTC. Translation gives CASSRKGTGTGEYEQYF.